This is a list of T cell receptor beta chains from one sample in a study of blood T cell repertoires in COVID-19. The repertoire was sequenced with immunoSEQ multiplex PCR; TCRdb's copy has only in-frame clones and lacks some. There are around 86,000 clones in the sample; around 87% occur only once, and around 5.3% lies in the top ten. The sequencing input was peripheral blood. These receptors originate from a woman of 80 years or more with acute or convalescent COVID-19. CDR3s include the opening cysteine and the closing phenylalanine or tryptophan. The order of the fields is J gene, V gene, D gene, clone size, CDR3 DNA, CDR3 protein. A D gene is named only where the DNA matches it firmly. Size is omitted from some rows. Given values are once, few, many or a class for expanded clones.

TRBJ2-7,TRBV7-8,NA,NA,TGTGCCAGCAGACCCAGGGGAAATACCGAGCAGTACTTC,CASRPRGNTEQYF
TRBJ2-2,TRBV21-1,NA,NA,TGTGCCAGCAGCAGAAGGGACAGTTGGCAGGGCGGGGAGCTGTTTTTT,CASSRRDSWQGGELFF
TRBJ1-4,TRBV4-3,NA,NA,TGCGCCAGCAGCCAGTCCGGGACATCAGCCGAAAAACTGTTTTTT,CASSQSGTSAEKLFF
TRBJ2-3,TRBV20-1,NA,NA,TGCAGTGCTCACTTGGATACGCAGTATTTT,CSAHLDTQYF
TRBJ2-1,TRBV19,TRBD2,NA,TGTGCCAGTAGTATAGGTGCGGGAGGGCCGGTTGGTGAGCAGTTCTTC,CASSIGAGGPVGEQFF
TRBJ1-1,TRBV4-2,TRBD1,few,TGTGCCAGCAGCCAAGGACAGGGTACTGAAGCTTTCTTT,CASSQGQGTEAFF
TRBJ2-1,TRBV27,NA,NA,TGTGCCAGCAGTTTAACCGATCTATTAAATGAGCAGTTCTTC,CASSLTDLLNEQFF
TRBJ1-2,TRBV5-1,TRBD1,NA,TGCGCCAGCAGCTTGCCCGGGACAGGGGTCTATGGCTACACCTTC,CASSLPGTGVYGYTF
TRBJ1-6,TRBV30,TRBD1,once,TGTGCCTGGAGTGGGGACAGGGGGCTTTCACCCCTCCACTTT,CAWSGDRGLSPLHF
TRBJ2-2,TRBV5-1,TRBD2,NA,TGCGCCAGCAGGCTAGCGGGAGCGGGCGGGGAGCTGTTTTTT,CASRLAGAGGELFF
TRBJ1-2,TRBV5-6,TRBD1,NA,TGTGCCAGCAGCTTAGACAGGGGGCGTATTGGCTACACCTTC,CASSLDRGRIGYTF
TRBJ2-3,TRBV3-1/TRBV3-2,TRBD1,NA,TGTGCCAGCAGCGACAGGGCCACAGATACGCAGTATTTT,CASSDRATDTQYF
TRBJ1-1,TRBV5-4,NA,NA,TGTGCCAGCAGCCTTTCCTTCGACACGAAAGAAGCTTTCTTT,CASSLSFDTKEAFF
TRBJ1-1,TRBV20-1,NA,NA,TGCAGTGCTAGTAATCGGTTGAACACTGAAGCTTTCTTT,CSASNRLNTEAFF
TRBJ1-5,TRBV6-5,TRBD1,NA,TGTGCCAGCAGCTCCGGACAGGGCACTCAGCCCCAGCATTTT,CASSSGQGTQPQHF
TRBJ2-7,TRBV5-1,NA,NA,TGCGCCAGCAGCTTCGGTAGCAGCACCTCCTACGAGCAGTACTTC,CASSFGSSTSYEQYF
TRBJ1-1,TRBV11-2,NA,NA,TGTGCCAGCAGTTTTGGACAACTCACTGAAGCTTTCTTT,CASSFGQLTEAFF
TRBJ2-1,TRBV19,TRBD2,once,TGTGCCAGTAGTATCCCTACCACTAGCGGGAGGGGTTCCCACAATGAGCAGTTCTTC,CASSIPTTSGRGSHNEQFF
TRBJ1-2,TRBV7-8,NA,few,TGTGCCAGCACCCCGAGGACAGAAACAAAAGACTATGGCTACACCTTC,CASTPRTETKDYGYTF
TRBJ1-2,TRBV4-1,NA,medium-sized,TGCGCCAGCAGCCAAGACACCCAAGTTCGGGTGGGTAACTATGGCTACACCTTC,CASSQDTQVRVGNYGYTF
TRBJ2-3,TRBV7-9,TRBD1,NA,TGTGCCAGCAGCTCCTTTGGGACAGGTCACACAGATACGCAGTATTTT,CASSSFGTGHTDTQYF
TRBJ2-7,TRBV10-3,NA,NA,TGTGCCATCAGTGAGTCGGAGGGAACGGTCTACGAGCAGTACTTC,CAISESEGTVYEQYF
TRBJ2-5,TRBV3-1/TRBV3-2,NA,NA,TGTGCCAGCAGCTCCCGGGGGTCAGAGACCCAGTACTTC,CASSSRGSETQYF
TRBJ1-6,TRBV7-9,TRBD1,NA,TGTGCCAGCAGCTTGGACAGGAAGGGCCTTGGCTCACCCCTCCACTTT,CASSLDRKGLGSPLHF
TRBJ1-4,TRBV15,NA,NA,TGTGCCACCAGCAGGACCGGGACACCTAATGAAAAACTGTTTTTT,CATSRTGTPNEKLFF
TRBJ2-2,TRBV18,TRBD1,NA,TGTGCCAGCTCACTTCAGGGGGCGACCACCGGGGAGCTGTTTTTT,CASSLQGATTGELFF
TRBJ1-2,TRBV7-2,NA,NA,TGTGCCAGCAGCTTAACGGGGGGCCCCATCTATGGCTACACCTTC,CASSLTGGPIYGYTF
TRBJ1-1,TRBV3-1/TRBV3-2,NA,NA,TGTGCCAGCAGCCAAGATAACTGGAACACTGAAGCTTTCTTT,CASSQDNWNTEAFF
TRBJ2-3,TRBV6-6,TRBD2,NA,TGTGCCAGCAGTCCCAGACTAGCGGGCGTCGGAGCAGATACGCAGTATTTT,CASSPRLAGVGADTQYF
TRBJ1-2,TRBV6-5,NA,NA,TGTGCCAGCGAGGGCCCGGGGATTGGGGACTATGGCTACACCTTC,CASEGPGIGDYGYTF
TRBJ2-6,TRBV15,TRBD1,NA,TGTGCCACCAGCAGAGATGAGACAGGGGGCTTTGGTGGGGCCAACGTCCTGACTTTC,CATSRDETGGFGGANVLTF
TRBJ1-1,TRBV6-2/TRBV6-3,TRBD1,NA,TGTGCCAGCAGTCTACTTACAGGGGCGCCTGAAGCTTTCTTT,CASSLLTGAPEAFF
TRBJ2-7,TRBV5-6,TRBD2,NA,TGTGCCAGCAGCTTGGGAGGCGGGAGCGTGGGCCTAATACACGAGCAGTACTTC,CASSLGGGSVGLIHEQYF
TRBJ1-1,TRBV25-1,TRBD1,NA,TGTGCCAGCAGCGAACCGGGACAGGGTAATGGTGAAGCTTTCTTT,CASSEPGQGNGEAFF
TRBJ2-5,TRBV5-1,NA,NA,TGCGCCAGCAGCTTGTTGGTGACAGGGACTCAAGAGACCCAGTACTTC,CASSLLVTGTQETQYF
TRBJ2-7,TRBV10-3,NA,NA,TGTGCCGTCCGGCAGGAGGGGCACCTGGGGCAGTACTTC,CAVRQEGHLGQYF
TRBJ1-1,TRBV5-1,NA,few,TGCGCCAGCAGCCGCTTTGACGGGCGGGGTACTGAAGCTTTCTTT,CASSRFDGRGTEAFF
TRBJ2-5,TRBV3-1/TRBV3-2,NA,NA,TGTGCCAGCAGCCAAGATCGAGGGTTATCCCAGTACTTC,CASSQDRGLSQYF
TRBJ2-7,TRBV18,TRBD2,NA,TGTGCCAGCTCACCTCCGGGACTAGCCTACGAGCAGTACTTC,CASSPPGLAYEQYF
TRBJ1-3,TRBV18,NA,NA,TGTGCCAGCTCACCACAGGGGCCCCCGGGAAACACCATATATTTT,CASSPQGPPGNTIYF
TRBJ2-1,TRBV5-1,NA,NA,TGCGCCAGCAGCCAGGGACTTGGAACTCGGAATGAGCAGTTCTTC,CASSQGLGTRNEQFF
TRBJ1-1,TRBV5-4,NA,NA,TGTGCCAGCGGTCCGGGTGGCAGGACAGTGAACACTGAAGCTTTCTTT,CASGPGGRTVNTEAFF
TRBJ1-1,TRBV7-8,NA,NA,TGTGCCAGCAGCCAACTGGGGGGGAAATCCACTGAAGCTTTCTTT,CASSQLGGKSTEAFF
TRBJ1-2,TRBV11-3,TRBD1,NA,TGTGCCAGCAGCCGACAGGGGGCGATTGACTATGGCTACACCTTC,CASSRQGAIDYGYTF
TRBJ1-1,TRBV5-1,TRBD1,NA,TGCGCCAGCAGCGTGACAGGGGGGAACACTGAAGCTTTCTTT,CASSVTGGNTEAFF
TRBJ2-2,TRBV5-1,NA,once,TGCGCCAGCAGCTTGGGTCGTCCCGGGACATTTACCGGGGAGCTGTTTTTT,CASSLGRPGTFTGELFF
TRBJ2-7,TRBV5-1,TRBD1,NA,TGCGCCAGCAGCCCGACACCGGGACAGGGAACGGCCGAGCAGTACTTC,CASSPTPGQGTAEQYF
TRBJ2-7,TRBV11-1,TRBD1,NA,TGTGCCAGCAGCAAGGGACAGCTAGAGGCTTACGAGCAGTACTTC,CASSKGQLEAYEQYF
TRBJ2-5,TRBV5-1,NA,NA,TGCGCCAGCTCTCTTACAGGAGAGACCCAGTACTTC,CASSLTGETQYF